This TCR beta chain originates from a study of T cells in Graves' hyperthyroidism and ophthalmopathy. General study points: Blood shared most expanded thyroid clonotypes above 0.001.

Patients were excluded because of uncontrolled infection, other autoimmune disease, pregnancy or lactation. This clonotype was counted at least ten times. Antigen: not known. The TCR beta CDR3 regions underwent amplification using RNA transcripts as the source. The HTBI primer set drove a first-round RT-PCR of the TCR CDR3. TCRdb ran MiXCR on the multiplex PCR reads and lists one entry per CDR3 protein. Among hundreds of thousands of distinct CDR3 sequences listed, about 15% were seen once. The germline V gene encodes CDR1 SGHRS and CDR2 YFSETQ. This CDR3 region has 16 residues. J gave up 2 bases and V 0 bases, and 5 bases lay outside the gene matches.

The chain recombines TRBV5-1 with TRBJ2-5; 9 positions match TRBD1. The sample taken for sequencing was blood. This sequence originates from a woman aged 18-29 years with Graves' hyperthyroidism. CDR3 sequence (DNA): TGCGCCAGCAGCTTGGGGGGGACAGGGAGACAAGAGACCCAGTACTTC. Its translation is CASSLGGTGRQETQYF.